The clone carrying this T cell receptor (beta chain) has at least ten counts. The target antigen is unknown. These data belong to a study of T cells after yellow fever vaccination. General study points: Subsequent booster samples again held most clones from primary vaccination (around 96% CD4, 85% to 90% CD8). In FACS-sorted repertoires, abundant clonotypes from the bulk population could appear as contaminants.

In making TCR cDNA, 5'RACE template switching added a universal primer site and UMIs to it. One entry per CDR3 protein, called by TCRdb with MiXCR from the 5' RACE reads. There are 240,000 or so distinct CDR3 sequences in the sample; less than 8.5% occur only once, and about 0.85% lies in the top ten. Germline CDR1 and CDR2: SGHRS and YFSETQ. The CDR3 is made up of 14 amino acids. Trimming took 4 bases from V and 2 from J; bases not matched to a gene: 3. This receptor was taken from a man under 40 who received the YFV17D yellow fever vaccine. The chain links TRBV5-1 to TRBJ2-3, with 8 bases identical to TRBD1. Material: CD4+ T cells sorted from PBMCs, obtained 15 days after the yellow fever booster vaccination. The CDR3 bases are TGCGCCAGCAGCCTGGACAGGGTCACAGATACGCAGTATTTT. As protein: CASSLDRVTDTQYF.